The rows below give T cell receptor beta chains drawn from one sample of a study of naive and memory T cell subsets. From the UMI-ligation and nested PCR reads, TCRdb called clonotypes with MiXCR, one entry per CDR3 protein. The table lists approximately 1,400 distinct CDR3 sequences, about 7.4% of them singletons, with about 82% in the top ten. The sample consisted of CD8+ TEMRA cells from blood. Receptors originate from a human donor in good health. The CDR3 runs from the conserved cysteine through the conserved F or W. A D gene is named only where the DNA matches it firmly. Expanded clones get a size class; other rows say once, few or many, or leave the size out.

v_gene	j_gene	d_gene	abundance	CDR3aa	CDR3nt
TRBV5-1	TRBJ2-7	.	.	CASSTNRGLHHEQYF	TGCGCCAGCAGCACCAACCGGGGCCTTCACCACGAGCAGTACTTC
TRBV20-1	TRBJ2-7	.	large	CSARWDSDYEQYF	TGCAGTGCTCGTTGGGACTCAGACTACGAGCAGTACTTC
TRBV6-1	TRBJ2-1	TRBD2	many	CASSETSGGYNEQFF	TGTGCCAGCAGTGAAACTAGCGGGGGTTACAATGAGCAGTTCTTC
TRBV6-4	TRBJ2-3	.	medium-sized	CASSGTNTDTQYF	TGTGCCAGCAGCGGGACAAACACAGATACGCAGTATTTT
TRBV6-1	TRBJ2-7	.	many	CASSETELAREQYF	TGTGCCAGCAGTGAAACGGAACTAGCTCGGGAGCAGTACTTC
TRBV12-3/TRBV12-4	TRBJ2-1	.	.	CASSYGGANEQFF	TGTGCCAGCAGTTACGGAGGTGCCAATGAGCAGTTCTTC
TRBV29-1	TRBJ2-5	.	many	CSVEDDSRGVGTQYF	TGCAGCGTTGAAGATGATAGTAGGGGGGTCGGGACCCAGTACTTC
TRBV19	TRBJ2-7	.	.	CASSPQGPLSYEQYF	TGTGCCAGTAGTCCACAGGGCCCGCTTTCCTACGAGCAGTACTTC
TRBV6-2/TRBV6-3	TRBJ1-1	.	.	CASRGSMNTEAFF	TGTGCCAGCAGAGGCTCCATGAACACTGAAGCTTTCTTT
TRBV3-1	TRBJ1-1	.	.	CASSQFIRGENTEAFF	TGTGCCAGCAGCCAATTCATCAGGGGCGAGAACACTGAAGCTTTCTTT
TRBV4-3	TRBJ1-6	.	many	CASSQVLSGDGSPLHF	TGCGCCAGCAGCCAAGTACTCTCAGGGGACGGCTCACCCCTCCACTTT